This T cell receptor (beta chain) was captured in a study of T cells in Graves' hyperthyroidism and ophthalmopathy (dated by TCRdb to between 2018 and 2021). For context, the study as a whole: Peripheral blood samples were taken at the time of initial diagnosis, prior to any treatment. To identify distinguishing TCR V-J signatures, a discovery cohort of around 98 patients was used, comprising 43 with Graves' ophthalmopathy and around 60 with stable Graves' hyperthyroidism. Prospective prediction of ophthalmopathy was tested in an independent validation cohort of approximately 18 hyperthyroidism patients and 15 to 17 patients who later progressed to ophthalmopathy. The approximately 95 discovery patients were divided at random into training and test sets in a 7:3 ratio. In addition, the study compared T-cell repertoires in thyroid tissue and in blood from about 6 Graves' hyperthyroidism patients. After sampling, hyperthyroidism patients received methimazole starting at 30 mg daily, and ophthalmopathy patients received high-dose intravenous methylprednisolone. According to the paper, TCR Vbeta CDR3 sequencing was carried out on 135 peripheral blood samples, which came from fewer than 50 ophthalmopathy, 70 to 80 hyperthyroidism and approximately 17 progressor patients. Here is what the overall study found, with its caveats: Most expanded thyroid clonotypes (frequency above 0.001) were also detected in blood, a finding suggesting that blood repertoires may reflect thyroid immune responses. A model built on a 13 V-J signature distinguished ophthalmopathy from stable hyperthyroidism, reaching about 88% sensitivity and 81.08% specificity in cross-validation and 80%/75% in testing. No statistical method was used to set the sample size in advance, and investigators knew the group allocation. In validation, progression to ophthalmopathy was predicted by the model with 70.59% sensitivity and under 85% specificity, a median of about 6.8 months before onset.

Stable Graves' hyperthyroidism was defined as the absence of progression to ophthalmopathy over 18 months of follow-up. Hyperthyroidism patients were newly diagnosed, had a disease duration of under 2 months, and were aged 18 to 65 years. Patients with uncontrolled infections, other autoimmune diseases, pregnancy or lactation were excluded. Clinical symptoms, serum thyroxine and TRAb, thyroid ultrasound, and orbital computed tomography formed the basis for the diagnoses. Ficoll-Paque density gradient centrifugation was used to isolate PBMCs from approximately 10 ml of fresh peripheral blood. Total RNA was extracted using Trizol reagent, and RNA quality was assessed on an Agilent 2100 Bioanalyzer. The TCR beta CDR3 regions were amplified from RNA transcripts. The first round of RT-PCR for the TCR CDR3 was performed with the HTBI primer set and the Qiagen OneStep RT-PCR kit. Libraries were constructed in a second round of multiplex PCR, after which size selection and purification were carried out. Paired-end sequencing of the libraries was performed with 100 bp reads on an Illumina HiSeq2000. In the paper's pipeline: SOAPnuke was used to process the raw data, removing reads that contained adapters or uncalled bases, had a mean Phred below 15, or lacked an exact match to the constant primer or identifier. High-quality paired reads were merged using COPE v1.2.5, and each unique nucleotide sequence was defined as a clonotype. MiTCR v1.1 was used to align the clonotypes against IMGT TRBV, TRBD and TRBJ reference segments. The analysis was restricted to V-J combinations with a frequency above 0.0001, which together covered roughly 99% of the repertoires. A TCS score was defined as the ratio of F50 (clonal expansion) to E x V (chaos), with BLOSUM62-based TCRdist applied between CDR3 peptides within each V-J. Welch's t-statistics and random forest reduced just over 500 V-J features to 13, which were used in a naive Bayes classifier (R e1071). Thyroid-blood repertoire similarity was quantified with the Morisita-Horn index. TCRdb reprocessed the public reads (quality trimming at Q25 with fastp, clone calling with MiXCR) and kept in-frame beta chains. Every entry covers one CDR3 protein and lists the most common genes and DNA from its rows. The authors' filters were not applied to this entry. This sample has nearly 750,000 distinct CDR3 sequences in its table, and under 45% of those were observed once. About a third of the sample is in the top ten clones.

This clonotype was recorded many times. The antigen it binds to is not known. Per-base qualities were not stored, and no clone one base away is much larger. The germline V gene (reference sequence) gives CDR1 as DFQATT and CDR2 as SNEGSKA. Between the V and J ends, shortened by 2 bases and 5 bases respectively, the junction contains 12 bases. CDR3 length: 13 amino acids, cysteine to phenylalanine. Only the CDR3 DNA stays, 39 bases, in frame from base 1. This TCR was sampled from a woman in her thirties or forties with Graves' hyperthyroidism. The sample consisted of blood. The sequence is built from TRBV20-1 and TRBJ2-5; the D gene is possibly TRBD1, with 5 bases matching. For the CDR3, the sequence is CSARRTNRETQYF. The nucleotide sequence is TGCAGTGCTAGAAGGACAAATCGGGAGACCCAGTACTTC.